The next 5 T cell receptor beta chains were all read from a single sample in a study of cytomegalovirus exposure and HLA in healthy donors. Primers: 60 Vbeta forward and 13 Jbeta reverse. Some clones are missing from TCRdb's copy, which holds only in-frame ones; the method was immunoSEQ multiplex PCR. This table holds 110,000 to 150,000 clones, 65% to 85% found once. Input material: PBMCs. These TCRs come from a young man in good health and CMV-seronegative.

As concerns this clone: The sample holds other DNA sequences that translate to the same CDR3. The chain joins TRBV30 to TRBJ1-5; tentatively, D is TRBD1 (6 bases). The V and J ends lost 0 bases and 4 bases respectively, with 7 bases between them. The V gene's germline CDR1 is GTSNPN and CDR2 SVGIG (reference sequence). There are 13 residues in the CDR3. Here the CDR3 DNA reads TGTGCCTGGAGTGTAGGGGGAAATCAGCCCCAGCATTTT. Protein: CAWSVGGNQPQHF.

The chain has TRBV4-1 and TRBJ1-4; 11 bases are a match to TRBD1. V shed 4 bases, J shed 7 bases, and the junction held 5 bases outside the gene matches. This CDR3 contains 15 residues. Germline V gene data show CDR1 as MGHRA and CDR2 as YSYEKL. CDR3 sequence reads: CASSPTGTGGEKLFF. For the CDR3, the DNA is TGCGCCAGCAGCCCAACCGGGACAGGGGGTGAAAAACTGTTTTTT.

The chain joins TRBV13 to TRBJ2-7; 16 bases agree with TRBD2. The germline gives CDR1 PRHDT, CDR2 FYEKMQ (reference sequence). The length of the CDR3 is 19 residues. V shed 5 bases and J 1 base; nucleotides not matched to a gene: 11. The CDR3 reads CASSLLGLAGGPSSYEQYF. The CDR3 DNA sequence: TGTGCCAGCAGCCTCCTGGGACTAGCGGGGGGGCCCAGTTCCTACGAGCAGTACTTC.

The V gene is TRBV19, the J gene TRBJ2-7, with TRBD1 matching 8 bases. CDR3 length: 15 residues. J was trimmed by 4 bases and V by 3 bases; bases with no gene match: 8. Germline V gives CDR1 LNHDA, CDR2 SQIVND (reference sequence). CDR3 amino acids: CASSIPGQGGYEQYF. In DNA, the CDR3 is TGTGCCAGTAGTATCCCCGGACAGGGCGGGTACGAGCAGTACTTC.

The CDR3 is CSVDSGYNEQFF. CDR3 coding DNA: TGCAGCGTTGATAGCGGCTACAATGAGCAGTTCTTC. The chain employs TRBV29-1 and TRBJ2-1, with D perhaps TRBD2 (6 bases). The germline V gene encodes CDR1 SQVTM and CDR2 ANQGSEA. The V and J ends lost 3 bases and 3 bases respectively, with 6 bases between them. The CDR3 is 12 amino acids.